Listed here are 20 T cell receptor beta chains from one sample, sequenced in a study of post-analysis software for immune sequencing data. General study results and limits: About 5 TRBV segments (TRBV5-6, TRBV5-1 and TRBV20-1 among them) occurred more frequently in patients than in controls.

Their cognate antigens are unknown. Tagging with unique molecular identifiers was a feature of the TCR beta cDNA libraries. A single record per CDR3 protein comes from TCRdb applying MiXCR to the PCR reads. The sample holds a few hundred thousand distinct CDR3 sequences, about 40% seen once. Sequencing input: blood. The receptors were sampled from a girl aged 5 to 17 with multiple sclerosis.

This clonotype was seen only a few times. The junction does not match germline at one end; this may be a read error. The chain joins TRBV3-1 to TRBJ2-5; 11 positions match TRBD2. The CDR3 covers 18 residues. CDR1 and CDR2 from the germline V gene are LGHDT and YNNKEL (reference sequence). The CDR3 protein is CASSPPGTSGPWKETRYF. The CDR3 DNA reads TGTGCCAGCAGCCCCCCCGGGACTAGCGGTCCGTGGAAAGAGACCCGGTACTTC.

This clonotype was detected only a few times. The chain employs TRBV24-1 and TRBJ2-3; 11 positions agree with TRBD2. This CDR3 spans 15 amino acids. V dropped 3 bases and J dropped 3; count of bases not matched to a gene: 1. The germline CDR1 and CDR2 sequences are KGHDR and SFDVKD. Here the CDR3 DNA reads TGTGCCACCAGTGATCCTAGCGGGAGGACAGATACGCAGTATTTT. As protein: CATSDPSGRTDTQYF.

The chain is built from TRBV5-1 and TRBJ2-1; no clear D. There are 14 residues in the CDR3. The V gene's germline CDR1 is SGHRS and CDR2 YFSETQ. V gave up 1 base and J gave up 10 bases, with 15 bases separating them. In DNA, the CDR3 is TGCGCCAGCAGCTTGCCTTCCGTAAGCCAGGAGCAGTTCTTC. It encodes CASSLPSVSQEQFF.

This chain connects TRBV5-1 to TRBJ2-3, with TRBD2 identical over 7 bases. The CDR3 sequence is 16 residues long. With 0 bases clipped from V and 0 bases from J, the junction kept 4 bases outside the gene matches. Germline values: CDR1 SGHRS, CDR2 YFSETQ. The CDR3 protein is CASSLALSGSTDTQYF. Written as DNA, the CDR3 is TGCGCCAGCAGCTTGGCTCTTAGCGGGAGCACAGATACGCAGTATTTT.

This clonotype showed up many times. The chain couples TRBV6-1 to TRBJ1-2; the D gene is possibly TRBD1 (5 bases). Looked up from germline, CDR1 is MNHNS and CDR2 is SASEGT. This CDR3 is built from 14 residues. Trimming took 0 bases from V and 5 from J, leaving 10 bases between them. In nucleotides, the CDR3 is TGTGCCAGCAGTGAAGCGGGCGACAGTTATGGCTACACCTTC. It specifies CASSEAGDSYGYTF.

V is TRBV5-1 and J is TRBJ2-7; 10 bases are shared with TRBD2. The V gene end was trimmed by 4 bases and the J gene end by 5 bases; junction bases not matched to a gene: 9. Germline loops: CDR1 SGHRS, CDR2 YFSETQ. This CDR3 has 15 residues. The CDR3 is CASSLEASGSDEQYF. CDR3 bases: TGCGCCAGCAGCCTTGAGGCTAGCGGGAGTGACGAGCAGTACTTC. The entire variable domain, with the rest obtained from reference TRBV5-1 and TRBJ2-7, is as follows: KAGVTQTPRYLIKTRGQQVTLSCSPISGHRSVSWYQQTPGQGLQFLFEYFSETQRNKGNFPGRFSGRQFSNSRSEMNVSTLELGDSALYLCASSLEASGSDEQYFGPGTRLTVT.

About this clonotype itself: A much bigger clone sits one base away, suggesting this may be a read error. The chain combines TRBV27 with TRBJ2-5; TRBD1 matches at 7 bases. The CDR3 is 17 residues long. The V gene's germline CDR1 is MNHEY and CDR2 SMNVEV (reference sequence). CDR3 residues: CVSSSLTTGRIEETQYF. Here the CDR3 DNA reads TGTGTCAGCAGTTCCCTCACGACAGGGCGAATTGAAGAGACCCAGTACTTC.

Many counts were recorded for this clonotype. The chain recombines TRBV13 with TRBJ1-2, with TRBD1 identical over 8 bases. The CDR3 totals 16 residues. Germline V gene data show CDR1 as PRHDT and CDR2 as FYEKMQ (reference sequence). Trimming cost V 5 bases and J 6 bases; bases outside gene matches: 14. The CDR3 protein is CASSADLTGQENGYTF. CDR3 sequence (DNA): TGTGCCAGCAGCGCTGACCTAACGGGACAGGAGAATGGCTACACCTTC. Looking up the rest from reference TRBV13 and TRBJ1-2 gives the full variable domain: AAGVIQSPRHLIKEKRETATLKCYPIPRHDTVYWYQQGPGQDPQFLISFYEKMQSDKGSIPDRFSAQQFSDYHSELNMSSLELGDSALYFCASSADLTGQENGYTFGSGTRLTVV.

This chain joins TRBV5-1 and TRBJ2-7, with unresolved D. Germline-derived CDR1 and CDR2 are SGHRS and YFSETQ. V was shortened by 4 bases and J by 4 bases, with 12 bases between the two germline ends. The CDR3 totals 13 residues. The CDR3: CASSVGLLYEQYF. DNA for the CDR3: TGCGCCAGCAGCGTGGGTCTTTTGTACGAGCAGTACTTC.

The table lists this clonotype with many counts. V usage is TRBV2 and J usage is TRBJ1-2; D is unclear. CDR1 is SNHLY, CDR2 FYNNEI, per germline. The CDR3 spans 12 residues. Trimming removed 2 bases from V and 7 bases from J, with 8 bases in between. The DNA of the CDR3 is TGTGCCAGCAGTGAATGGGAAGGTGGCTACACCTTC. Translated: CASSEWEGGYTF.

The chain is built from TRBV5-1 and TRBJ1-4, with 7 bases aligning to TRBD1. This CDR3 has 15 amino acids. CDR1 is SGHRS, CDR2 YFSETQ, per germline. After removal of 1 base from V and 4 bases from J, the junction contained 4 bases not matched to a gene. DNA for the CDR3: TGCGCCAGCAGCTTGTATGGACAGGTTAATGAAAAACTGTTTTTT. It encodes CASSLYGQVNEKLFF.

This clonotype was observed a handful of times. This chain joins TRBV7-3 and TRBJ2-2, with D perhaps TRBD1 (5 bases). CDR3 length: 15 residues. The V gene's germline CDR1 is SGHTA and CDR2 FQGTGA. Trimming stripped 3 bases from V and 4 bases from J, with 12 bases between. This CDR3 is CASSLGQMGTGELFF. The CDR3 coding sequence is TGTGCCAGCAGCTTGGGGCAGATGGGCACCGGGGAGCTGTTTTTT. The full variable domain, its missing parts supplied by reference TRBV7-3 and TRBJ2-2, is GAGVSQTPSNKVTEKGKYVELRCDPISGHTALYWYRQSLGQGPEFLIYFQGTGAADDSGLPNDRFFAVRPEGSVSTLKIQRTERGDSAVYLCASSLGQMGTGELFFGEGSRLTVL.

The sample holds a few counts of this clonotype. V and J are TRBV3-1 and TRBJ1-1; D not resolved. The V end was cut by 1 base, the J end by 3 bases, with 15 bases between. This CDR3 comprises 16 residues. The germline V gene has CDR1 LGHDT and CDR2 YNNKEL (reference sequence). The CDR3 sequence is CASSQGGRIRDTEAFF. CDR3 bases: TGTGCCAGCAGCCAAGGAGGACGTATCCGGGACACTGAAGCTTTCTTT.

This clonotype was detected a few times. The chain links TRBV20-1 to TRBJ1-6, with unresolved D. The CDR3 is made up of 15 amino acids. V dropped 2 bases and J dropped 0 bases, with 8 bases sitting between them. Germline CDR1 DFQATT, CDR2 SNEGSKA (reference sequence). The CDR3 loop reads CSARLTSSYNSPLHF. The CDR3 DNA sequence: TGCAGTGCTAGACTGACGAGCTCCTATAATTCACCCCTCCACTTT.

CDR3 coding DNA: TGTGCCAGCAGTCGCAACCGGGGGGCTTTCTTT. Its protein is CASSRNRGAFF. This chain joins TRBV12-3 or TRBV12-4 and TRBJ1-1; D is possibly TRBD1 (5 bases). This CDR3 spans 11 amino acids. V was shortened by 5 bases and J by 11 bases, with 12 bases between the two germline ends.

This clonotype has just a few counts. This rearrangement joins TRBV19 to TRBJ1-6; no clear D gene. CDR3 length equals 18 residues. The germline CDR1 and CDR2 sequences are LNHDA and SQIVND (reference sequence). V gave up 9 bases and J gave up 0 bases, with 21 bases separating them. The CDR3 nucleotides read TGTGCCAGCCGACGACGAAGCCCGGAGAGCTCCTATAATTCACCCCTCCACTTT. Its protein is CASRRRSPESSYNSPLHF.

CDR3 in amino acids: CASIDSVAGRSYEQYF. CDR3 DNA: TGTGCCAGCATCGATTCCGTAGCGGGAAGGTCCTACGAGCAGTACTTC. V and J are TRBV28 and TRBJ2-4; 8 nucleotides align to TRBD2. The J call may not be correct, given that the DNA end is closer to TRBJ2-7. CDR3 length: 16 residues. Per the germline V gene, CDR1 is MDHEN and CDR2 is SYDVKM.

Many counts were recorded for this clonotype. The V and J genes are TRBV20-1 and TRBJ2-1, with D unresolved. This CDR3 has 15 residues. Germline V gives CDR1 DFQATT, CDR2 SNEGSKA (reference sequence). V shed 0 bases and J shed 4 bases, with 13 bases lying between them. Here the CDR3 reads CSARDLLREYNEQFF. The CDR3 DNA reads TGCAGTGCTAGAGATCTCCTACGCGAATACAATGAGCAGTTCTTC.

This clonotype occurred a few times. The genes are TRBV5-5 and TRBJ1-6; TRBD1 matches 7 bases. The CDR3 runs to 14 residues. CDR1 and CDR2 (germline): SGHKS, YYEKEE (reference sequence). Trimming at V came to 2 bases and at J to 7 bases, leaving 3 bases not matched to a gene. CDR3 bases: TGTGCCAGCAGCTTTGCAGGGGGAAATTCACCCCTCCACTTT. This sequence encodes CASSFAGGNSPLHF.

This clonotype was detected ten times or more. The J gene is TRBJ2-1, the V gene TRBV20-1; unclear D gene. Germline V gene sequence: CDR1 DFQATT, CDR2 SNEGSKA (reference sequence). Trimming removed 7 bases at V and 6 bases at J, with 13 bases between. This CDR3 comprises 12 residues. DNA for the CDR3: TGCAGTGGGAGTTTTGCGGCCAATGAGCAGTTCTTC. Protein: CSGSFAANEQFF.